Sequencing of this T cell receptor beta chain was carried out in a study of regulatory and conventional T cells in RAG deficiency. Study-wide findings and caveats: Shannon entropy fell and Simpson indices rose in RAG-deficient patients.

V lost 7 bases to trimming and J lost 2 bases; unmatched junction nucleotides: 7. CDR3 size: 14 residues. Germline CDR1 and CDR2: MNHNS and SASEGT. Profiled with immunoSEQ multiplex PCR; TCRdb holds only in-frame clones, not every one. The sample carries tens of thousands of clones, approximately 90% recorded once. As to this clone: Its target is unknown.

These data were also reused for a study on regulatory T cells. Per that study: The primer mix had 52 TRBV and 13 TRBJ primers. In patients, unique TRB V-J pairs were restricted and V/J usage skewed, especially in Tregs.

The source is a human donor in good health. Source material: CD8+ T cells sorted from blood. The chain links TRBV6-1 to TRBJ1-2, with 7 bases identical to TRBD1. The CDR3 nucleotides are TGTGCCAGCAACCCGACAGGGCTCAACTATGGCTACACCTTC. This translates into CASNPTGLNYGYTF.